The clone carrying this T cell receptor beta chain has just one count. Its specificity is unknown. CDR1 and CDR2 from the germline V gene are LNHNV and YYDKDF (reference sequence). This CDR3 spans 18 amino acids. Trimming cost V 3 bases and J 4 bases; bases outside gene matches: 12. Time point here: patch test 3, about 24 weeks after DPC sensitization. The treatment here: therapeutic diphenylcyclopropenone sensitization with weekly scalp DPC. The sample originates from a study of human T cells and chemical hapten exposure. Study-wide findings and caveats: There was alopecia in the donors, so their immune response may differ from that of healthy people.

Individual cDNA molecules in this library carried unique molecular identifiers. In TCRdb, the RACE reads were re-called with MiXCR into one record per CDR3 protein. The sample includes 150,000 to 200,000 distinct CDR3 sequences, 24% of them seen just once. The sample consisted of whole blood, taken in connection with sensitization to the hapten diphenylcyclopropenone (DPC). The sequence was obtained from a middle-aged woman with alopecia areata. Some clones in this sample may be carry-over from other donors' samples. The chain has TRBV15 and TRBJ2-1; the match to TRBD2 covers 10 bases. CDR3 loop: CATSSPPGTSGVYNEQFF. Here the CDR3 DNA reads TGTGCCACCAGCAGTCCCCCGGGCACTAGCGGGGTATACAATGAGCAGTTCTTC.